The text below deals with one TCR beta chain. The data derive from a study of blood T cell repertoires in COVID-19. In the study overall: In each case, the material was cDNA or gDNA derived from T cells, B-cell-depleted T cells, or PBMCs.

Participants, about 18 to 89 years old, spanned about two dozen US areas. Self-reported history from a screening survey and questionnaire set each donor's cohort. Two consecutive negative NP/OP PCR tests, clearance, or resolved symptoms defined Cohort 3 recovery. Using immunoSEQ multiplex PCR, the repertoire was profiled, and TCRdb retains in-frame clones only, with some absent. Of a few hundred thousand clones listed, 80% to 90% are singletons. This CDR3 contains 19 residues. In germline, CDR1 is MNHNS, CDR2 SASEGT. Deletions cut 1 base from V and 0 bases from J, with 19 bases between. This clonotype was obtained from a man aged 25-45 years who had recovered from COVID-19. Source material: PBMCs or T cells enriched from blood (not recorded which). This chain links TRBV6-1 with TRBJ1-5, with D uncertain. In DNA, the CDR3 is TGTGCCAGCAGTGAAGTTAGGTTCGGAGGGATTTATAGCAATCAGCCCCAGCATTTT. It yields the protein CASSEVRFGGIYSNQPQHF.